Listed here is a single TCR beta chain. Its antigen is still unknown. The study sequenced cultured CD4+ T cell DNA using the Oncomine TCR Beta short-read assay. TCRdb reprocessed the PCR reads with MiXCR, giving one entry per CDR3 protein. This sample has some 25,000 distinct CDR3 sequences, with about two thirds found just once. This CDR3 region has 12 residues. Between the trimmed V and J ends, which lost 6 bases and 0 bases, there was a span of 6 bases. Germline V lookup: CDR1 SNHLY, CDR2 FYNNEI. Treatment: roughly 11-day PBMC culture with coronavirus spike peptide pools or control peptides (ViraFEST assay). The sample originates from a study of vaccination and CD4 T cells after COVID-19. In the study overall: The stimulus for the cells was overlapping spike peptides derived from SARS-CoV-2, HCoV-NL63, HCoV-OC43 and HCoV-229E.

Study-wide results and limits: Convalescent patients had a median about 90% of reactive clones appearing only post-vaccination.

The genes are TRBV2 and TRBJ2-7; tentative D call: TRBD1 (6 bases). The TCR was taken from a human donor who received a COVID-19 vaccine. The sequenced sample was CD4+ T cells from blood, cultured in vitro, obtained after SARS-CoV-2 vaccination. CDR3 residues: CASRGGSYEQYF. The CDR3 region has the DNA TGTGCCAGCAGAGGGGGCTCCTACGAGCAGTACTTC.